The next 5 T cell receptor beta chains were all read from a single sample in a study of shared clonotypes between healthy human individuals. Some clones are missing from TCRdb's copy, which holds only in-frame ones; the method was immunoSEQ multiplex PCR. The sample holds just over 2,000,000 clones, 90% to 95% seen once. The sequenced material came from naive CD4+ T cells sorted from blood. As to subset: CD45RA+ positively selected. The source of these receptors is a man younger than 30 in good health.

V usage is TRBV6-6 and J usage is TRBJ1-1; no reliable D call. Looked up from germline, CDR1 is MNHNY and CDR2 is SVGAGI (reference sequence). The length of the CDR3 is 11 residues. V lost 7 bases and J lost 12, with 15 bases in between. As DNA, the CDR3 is TGTGCCAGCACTTTGGGTCGGTCGTCTTTCTTT. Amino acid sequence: CASTLGRSSFF.

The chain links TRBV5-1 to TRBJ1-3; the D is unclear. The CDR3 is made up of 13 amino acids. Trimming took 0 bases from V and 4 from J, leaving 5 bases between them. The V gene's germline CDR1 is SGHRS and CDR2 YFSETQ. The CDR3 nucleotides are TGCGCCAGCAGCTTGGGGGAAGGAAACACCATATATTTT. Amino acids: CASSLGEGNTIYF.

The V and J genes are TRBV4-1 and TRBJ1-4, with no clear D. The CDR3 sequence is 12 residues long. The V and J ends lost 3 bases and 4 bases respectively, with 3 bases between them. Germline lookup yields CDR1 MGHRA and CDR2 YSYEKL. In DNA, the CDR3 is TGCGCCAGCAGCCACGTTAATGAAAAACTGTTTTTT. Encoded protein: CASSHVNEKLFF.

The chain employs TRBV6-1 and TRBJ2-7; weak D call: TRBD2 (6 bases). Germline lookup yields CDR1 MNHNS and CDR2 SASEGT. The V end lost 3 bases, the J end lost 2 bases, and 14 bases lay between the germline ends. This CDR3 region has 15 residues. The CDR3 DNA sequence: TGTGCCAGCAGTGATTTTGGCGGGGCGACCTACGAGCAGTACTTC. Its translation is CASSDFGGATYEQYF.

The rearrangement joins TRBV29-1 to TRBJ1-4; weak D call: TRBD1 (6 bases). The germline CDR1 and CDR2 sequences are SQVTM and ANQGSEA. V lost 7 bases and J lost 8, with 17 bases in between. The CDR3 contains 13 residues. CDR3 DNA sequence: TGCAGCGCACAGGGCAAGAATCGGGAAAAACTGTTTTTT. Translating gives CSAQGKNREKLFF.